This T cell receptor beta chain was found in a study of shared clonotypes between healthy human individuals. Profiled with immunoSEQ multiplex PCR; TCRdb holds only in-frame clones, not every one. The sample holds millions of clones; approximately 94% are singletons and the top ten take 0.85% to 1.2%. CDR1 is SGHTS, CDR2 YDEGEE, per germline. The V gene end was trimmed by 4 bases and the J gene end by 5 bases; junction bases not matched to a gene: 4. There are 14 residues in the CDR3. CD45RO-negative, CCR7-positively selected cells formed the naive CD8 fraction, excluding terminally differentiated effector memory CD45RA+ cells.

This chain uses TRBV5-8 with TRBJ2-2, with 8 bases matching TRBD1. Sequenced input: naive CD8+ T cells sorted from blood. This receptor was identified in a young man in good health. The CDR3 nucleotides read TGTGCCAGCAGCGACAGGGGTCTAACCGGGGAGCTGTTTTTT. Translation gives CASSDRGLTGELFF.